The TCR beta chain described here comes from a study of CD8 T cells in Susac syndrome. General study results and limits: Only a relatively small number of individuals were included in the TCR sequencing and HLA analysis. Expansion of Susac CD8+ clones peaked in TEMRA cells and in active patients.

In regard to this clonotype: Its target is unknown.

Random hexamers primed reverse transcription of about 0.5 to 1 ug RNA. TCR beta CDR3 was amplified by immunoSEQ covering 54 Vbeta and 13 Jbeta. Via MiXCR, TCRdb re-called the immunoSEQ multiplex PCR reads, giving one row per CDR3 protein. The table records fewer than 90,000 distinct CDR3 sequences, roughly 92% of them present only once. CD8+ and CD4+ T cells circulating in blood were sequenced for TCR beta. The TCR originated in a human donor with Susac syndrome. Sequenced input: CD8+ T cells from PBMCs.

The DNA for the CDR3 is TGTGCCAGCAGTTTTGGCCGTAACACCGGGGAGCTGTTTTTT. Amino acid sequence: CASSFGRNTGELFF. The gene calls are TRBV27 and TRBJ2-2; the D is unclear. CDR1 is MNHEY and CDR2 is SMNVEV in the germline V gene (reference sequence). V was clipped by 3 bases and J by 2 bases, with 7 bases between them. The CDR3 runs 14 residues.